Sequencing of this T cell receptor (beta chain) was carried out in a study of CD8+CD57+ T cells in acquired aplastic anemia. All patients picked for sequencing had shown, by flow cytometry, an expansion of CD8+CD57+ cells. Study-wide points: Sharing between patients and controls was observed for twenty-nine CD8+ CDR3 sequences.

Germline assignment: CDR1 DFQATT and CDR2 SNEGSKA (reference sequence). Trimming cost V 0 bases and J 7 bases, with 10 bases left between them. The length of the CDR3 is 12 residues. This clonotype was counted a few times. Its antigen remains unknown. TCR beta VDJ and CDR3 were profiled, and genomic DNA was the template. TCRdb recomputed calls from the reads with MiXCR, one row per CDR3 protein. Of 400,000 to 600,000 distinct CDR3 sequences in the sample, under 40% were seen once. This receptor was identified in a human donor with aplastic anemia. Source material: sorted CD4+, CD8+, or CD8+CD57+ T cells (not recorded which) from PBMCs. This chain joins TRBV20-1 and TRBJ2-7; no firm D call. CDR3 loop: CSARDPVREQYF. Here the CDR3 DNA reads TGCAGTGCTAGAGATCCCGTTAGGGAGCAGTACTTC.